The sequence of this T cell receptor beta chain was determined in a study of CD8 T cells in ankylosing spondylitis. Study results and caveats: Some of the motif variants had earlier been found in reactive arthritis patients' fluid and blood. About 8 highly homologous variants made up a TCR beta motif, and this motif appeared characteristic of ankylosing spondylitis blood.

The CDR3 covers 13 residues. CDR1 and CDR2 from the germline V gene are SEHNR and FQNEAQ (reference sequence). Deletions cut 1 base from V and 5 bases from J, with 6 bases between. This clonotype has ten or more counts. Its antigen remains unidentified. MiXCR, run by TCRdb on the 5' RACE reads, gives a single entry per CDR3 protein. The sample carries more than 400,000 distinct CDR3 sequences, roughly 5% recorded once. V and J are TRBV7-9 and TRBJ2-1; no clear D gene. The specimen was blood, either unsorted or a sorted T cell fraction (not recorded which). This receptor was identified in a male donor with ankylosing spondylitis. The CDR3, as DNA: TGTGCCAGCAGCTTAGTTGACAACAATGAGCAGTTCTTC. This translates into CASSLVDNNEQFF.